Here is one T cell receptor (beta chain) with its context. The target antigen is unknown. The sample comes from a study of T-cell memory formation after mild COVID-19. Study-wide findings and caveats: Among contracting clones, CD4+ were mainly CM/EM and CD8+ enriched in EMRA. Cross-reactive memory seemingly joined, as some responding clones were found in pre-infection memory. The second-wave clones peaking on day 37 were not confirmed as SARS-CoV-2-specific.

Constant-segment-primed 5'RACE gave TCR alpha and TCR beta cDNA libraries with sample barcodes and UMIs. From the 5' RACE reads, TCRdb called clonotypes with MiXCR, one entry per CDR3 protein. The table has hundreds of thousands of distinct CDR3 sequences, about a sixth seen once. From germline, CDR1 is LGHNA and CDR2 YSLEER. CDR3 size: 18 residues. V shed 0 bases and J 0 bases; nucleotides not matched to a gene: 8. The rearrangement links TRBV4-3 to TRBJ2-1; 7 nucleotides line up with TRBD1. Sequencing was performed on PBMCs or a T cell subset sorted from them (not recorded which). This TCR came from a man between 18 and 35 years old who had mild COVID-19 (a few samples of this study predate the infection). Cell type and time point are not known. The CDR3 region has the DNA TGCGCCAGCAGCCAAGAAGGGGGCTTCTCGAGCTCCTACAATGAGCAGTTCTTC. Its protein product is CASSQEGGFSSSYNEQFF.